The clone carrying this T cell receptor beta chain was detected many times. Germline values: CDR1 DFQATT, CDR2 SNEGSKA (reference sequence). This CDR3 contains 15 residues. J lost 2 bases, V lost 3 bases, and 8 bases had no gene match. The data derive from a study of T-cell reconstitution after alpha-beta-depleted transplantation in children. A library of TCRbeta sequences, prepared with unique molecular identifiers, was generated. TCRdb re-called the PCR reads through MiXCR, storing one row per CDR3 protein. Of about 200,000 distinct CDR3 sequences in the sample, approximately 7% are singletons; the top ten hold just over 5.5%.

V gene TRBV20-1 combines with J gene TRBJ2-7, with 9 bases identical to TRBD1. Specimen: PBMCs, collected before TCRalphabeta/CD19-depleted stem cell transplant. The receptor comes from a boy aged 2 to 10 with acute lymphoblastic leukemia, due to receive a stem cell transplant. The CDR3 loop reads CSASKAGTGTYEQYF. CDR3 coding DNA: TGCAGTGCTAGCAAAGCGGGGACAGGGACCTACGAGCAGTACTTC.